The clone carrying this T cell receptor beta chain has more than one count but fewer than ten. Its antigen remains unknown. UMIs and a universal primer site were added when TCR cDNA was made by 5'RACE template switching. TCRdb re-called the 5' RACE reads with MiXCR, one entry per CDR3 protein. The sample records 150,000 to 200,000 distinct CDR3 sequences, about 10% being singletons. V gave up 0 bases and J gave up 5 bases, with 4 bases separating them. The V gene's germline CDR1 is SEHNR and CDR2 FQNEAQ (reference sequence). The CDR3 has 12 amino acids. The data derive from a study of T cells after yellow fever vaccination. General study findings and limits: Among all clonotypes, a small share was observed in both CD4 and CD8 compartments. Contamination of FACS-sorted repertoires by abundant clonotypes from the bulk population could occur.

The receptor comes from a man aged 18 to 35 who received the YFV17D yellow fever vaccine. The chain couples TRBV7-9 to TRBJ1-2; no definite D call. The material was CD8+ T cells sorted from PBMCs, obtained 15 days after the yellow fever booster vaccination. The CDR3 loop reads CASSLAGYGYTF. Here the CDR3 DNA reads TGTGCCAGCAGCTTAGCAGGGTATGGCTACACCTTC.